This paragraph covers one T cell receptor beta chain sequence. Its antigen remains unidentified. This sample's time point: baseline pretreatment blood. Treatment here: 15 Gy SBRT to primary tumor, nephrectomy 4 weeks later. Radiation-treated patients gave blood at baseline, week 2 and week 4. Measured with immunoSEQ multiplex PCR; TCRdb has only the in-frame clones, and not every one. The sample has 150,000 or so clones, roughly 90% seen once. This sample is part of a study of radiation and T cells in renal cell carcinoma. The germline V gene has CDR1 SGHDT and CDR2 YYEEEE. CDR3 size: 17 residues. The V and J ends lost 4 bases and 7 bases respectively, with 25 bases between them. Study-level findings and limits: No pretreatment tumor biopsies were available for baseline clonotypes. From baseline, blood top tumor clonotypes peaked at 2 weeks post-radiation.

The receptor was derived from a woman aged 50 to 60 with renal cell carcinoma. The V and J genes are TRBV5-6 and TRBJ2-3; D could derive from TRBD1 or TRBD2 (5 bases each). The sample here was blood, taken from a patient whose treatment included radiotherapy and nephrectomy. The CDR3 here is CASSTPSRGDPSNTQYF. CDR3 DNA sequence: TGTGCCAGCAGCACACCTTCAAGAGGGGATCCTTCAAATACGCAGTATTTT. Full variable domain (outside the CDR3, taken from reference TRBV5-6 and TRBJ2-3): DAGVTQSPTHLIKTRGQQVTLRCSPKSGHDTVSWYQQALGQGPQFIFQYYEEEERQRGNFPDRFSGHQFPNYSSELNVNALLLGDSALYLCASSTPSRGDPSNTQYFGPGTRLTVL.